This T cell receptor (beta chain) was observed in a study of spatial heterogeneity in lung cancer (dated by TCRdb to about 2019). Context from the whole study: The donors were 65 to 85 patients from the lung TRACERx cohort who had early-stage, untreated non-small cell lung cancer. Beta-chain transcripts were consistently detected in greater numbers than alpha-chain transcripts, which likely reflected higher beta-chain transcript abundance. Nonsynonymous mutation counts, determined by whole-exome sequencing of tumor tissue, were related to features of the TCR repertoire. Both alpha and beta chains were TCR-sequenced in roughly 200 tumor regions, some 64 matched nontumor lung samples and around 54 PBMC samples obtained at surgery. In the raw uncorrected reads, each unique combination of TCR and UMI appeared more than ten times on average. In non-small cell lung cancer, the study quantitatively compared TCR alpha and beta repertoires across several tumor regions, matched nontumor lung, and blood. Follow-up PBMC samples were sequenced whenever available, with the median time to follow-up being about two years after resection. The paper's findings and limits, for the study overall: Ubiquitous expanded tumor TCRs were found in blood more often at tumor resection than at routine follow-up. Confirming at a functional level the hypothesis that regional TCRs recognize regional mutations was considered to require additional single-cell paired TCR alpha and beta sequencing. Only 15 or so patients were included in comparisons of baseline and follow-up blood repertoires.

Library creation used 5' RACE. Sequencing was performed on a NextSeq 500. The TCR library protocol attached a unique molecular identifier to each TCR cDNA molecule to allow correction of PCR and sequencing errors. On the authors' methods: Decombinator tools were used for TCR identification, UMI-based error correction and CDR3 extraction. TCRs above a frequency of 2 per 1,000, corresponding to the top 1% of the tumor frequency distribution, were defined as expanded. Each repertoire was subsampled 100 times to 5,000 TCRs, after which Renyi diversity was computed with the R vegan package. To build CDR3 similarity networks, amino acid triplet string-kernel similarity was used, and CDR3s were connected when their pairwise similarity was above 0.82. TCRdb ran its own pipeline on the public reads, namely fastp trimming at Q25 and MiXCR clone calling, and kept in-frame beta chains. CDR3 protein sequences are deduplicated, and each keeps its most common genes and DNA. TCRdb, rather than the study authors, made the V and J calls. The sample contains 17,000 or so distinct CDR3 sequences, 8% to 10% of them found a single time. In total, the top ten clones hold 30% to 45% of the sample.

Counted from cysteine to phenylalanine, this CDR3 has 15 amino acids. Only the CDR3 DNA is retained, 45 bases long and in frame from the first base. Taken from the germline V gene, the CDR1 and CDR2 loops are KGHSH and LQKENI. Deletion took 0 bases off V and 2 bases off J, with a span of 11 bases between the germline ends. The meaning of the sample's time point label: blood at routine non-recurrence follow-up after resection. Without any cell sorting, TCR sequencing was performed on whole RNA extracted either from tumor and nontumor lung tissue or from cryopreserved PBMC samples. A patient was chosen for TCR sequencing only when enough RNA was available from at least two tumor regions. This clonotype was recorded many times. Its binding antigen is unknown. Within one base of it there is no much larger clone, and no base qualities were kept.

Recombination joined TRBV18 with TRBJ2-7; the D gene assignment is ambiguous. The specimen was PBMCs, collected at follow-up. The receptor was derived from a female donor with early-stage non-small cell lung cancer. The CDR3 protein sequence reads: CASSPPMLATYEQYF. In nucleotide form, the sequence is TGTGCCAGCTCACCACCTATGTTAGCTACCTACGAGCAGTACTTC.